This T cell receptor (beta chain) comes out of a study of T cell repertoires in aging, cancer and after chemotherapy. The template was genomic DNA from peripheral blood, not RNA. TRB rearrangements spanning V, D and J were amplified using mixed TRB-A/B primers. TCRdb processed the multiplex PCR reads anew with MiXCR; each CDR3 protein has one entry. Of 11,000 or so distinct CDR3 sequences in the sample, 20% to 30% were seen once. Germline V gene lookup returns CDR1 LNHDA and CDR2 SQIVND (reference sequence). The CDR3 is 10 amino acids. Trimming took 6 bases from V and 8 from J, leaving 4 bases between them. This clonotype ranks as medium-sized.

The V gene is TRBV19, the J gene TRBJ1-4; D is ambiguous. This TCR was sampled from a human donor in good health. Sequencing was carried out using blood. CDR3 sequence reads: CASRGEKLFF. In DNA, the CDR3 is TGTGCCAGTAGGGGCGAAAAACTGTTTTTT. The full variable domain, rest sourced from reference TRBV19 and TRBJ1-4, is DGGITQSPKYLFRKEGQNVTLSCEQNLNHDAMYWYRQDPGQGLRLIYYSQIVNDFQKGDIAEGYSVSREKKESFPLTVTSAQKNPTAFYLCASRGEKLFFGSGTQLSVL.